Each of the 4 T cell receptor beta chains below was sequenced from the same sample in a study of blood T cell repertoires in COVID-19. Profiled with immunoSEQ multiplex PCR; TCRdb holds only in-frame clones, not every one. The repertoire holds more than 350,000 clones, with more than 75% as singletons. Material: peripheral blood. Receptors originate from a woman aged 25 to 39 with COVID-19, enrolled during active disease.

This clone was seen a single time. The J gene is TRBJ2-3, the V gene TRBV2; TRBD2 agrees at 10 bases. CDR3 length equals 15 residues. Germline V gene data show CDR1 as SNHLY and CDR2 as FYNNEI. V trimming: 8 bases; J trimming: 0 bases; junction bases outside the gene matches: 5. CDR3 sequence (DNA): TGTGCCAGCCGCCGGACTAGCGGAAGCACAGATACGCAGTATTTT. Translated, it gives CASRRTSGSTDTQYF.

This clone was seen once. This CDR3 reads CASSLAGADEKLFF. The DNA for the CDR3 is TGTGCCAGCAGTTTAGCAGGGGCGGACGAAAAACTGTTTTTT. The chain carries TRBV28 and TRBJ1-4, with a tentative D call TRBD1 (6 bases). The CDR3 extends over 14 amino acids. Trimming took off 2 bases at V and 8 bases at J, with 12 bases between the two ends. Germline V lookup: CDR1 MDHEN, CDR2 SYDVKM. The full variable domain, in which reference TRBV28 and TRBJ1-4 provide the parts outside the CDR3, is DVKVTQSSRYLVKRTGEKVFLECVQDMDHENMFWYRQDPGLGLRLIYFSYDVKMKEKGDIPEGYSVSREKKERFSLILESASTNQTSMYLCASSLAGADEKLFFGSGTQLSVL.

The gene calls are TRBV4-1 and TRBJ1-6, with a weak D call TRBD1 (5 bases). Germline CDR1 reads MGHRA; CDR2 reads YSYEKL. The CDR3 has 21 residues. V lost 0 bases to trimming and J lost 0 bases, with 21 bases between them. In DNA, the CDR3 is TGCGCCAGCAGCCAAGATGCCAGACGCCGGGGGTCGAGCTCCTATAATTCACCCCTCCACTTT. It encodes CASSQDARRRGSSSYNSPLHF.

This chain links TRBV9 with TRBJ2-7; no reliable D call. The germline V and J ends were trimmed by 0 bases and 1 base, with 11 bases remaining between them. CDR1 SGDLS and CDR2 YYNGEE come from the germline V gene. The CDR3 has 15 amino acids. The CDR3 reads CASSVAAAESYEQYF. The CDR3 bases are TGTGCCAGCAGCGTAGCCGCGGCGGAGTCCTACGAGCAGTACTTC. The complete variable domain, with remaining parts taken from reference TRBV9 and TRBJ2-7, reads DSGVTQTPKHLITATGQRVTLRCSPRSGDLSVYWYQQSLDQGLQFLIQYYNGEERAKGNILERFSAQQFPDLHSELNLSSLELGDSALYFCASSVAAAESYEQYFGPGTRLTVT.